This TCR beta chain comes out of a study of CD8 T cells in Susac syndrome. This clonotype was counted between two and nine times. The authors sequenced TCR beta from blood CD8+ and CD4+ T cells. FACS was used to enrich TEMRA cells, whereas the CD8+ and CD4+ T cells were obtained by negative isolation. Reverse transcription used about 0.45 to 1 ug RNA and random hexamers. With immunoSEQ multiplex PCR, TCR beta CDR3 was amplified across 54 Vbeta and 13 Jbeta. Via MiXCR, TCRdb re-called the immunoSEQ multiplex PCR reads, giving one row per CDR3 protein. The sample lists some 120,000 distinct CDR3 sequences, approximately 94% occurring once. The specimen sequenced was CD4+ T cells from PBMCs. This receptor was identified in a human donor with multiple sclerosis.

Written as DNA, the CDR3 is TGTGCCAGTAGTCCTCTCACGACAGGGTTTGAAAAACTGTTTTTT. It translates to CASSPLTTGFEKLFF. The chain is built from TRBV19 and TRBJ1-4, with 7 bases fitting TRBD1. CDR1 is LNHDA and CDR2 is SQIVND in the germline V gene (reference sequence). The CDR3 is 15 residues long. Trimming at V came to 5 bases and at J to 7 bases, leaving 10 bases not matched to a gene.